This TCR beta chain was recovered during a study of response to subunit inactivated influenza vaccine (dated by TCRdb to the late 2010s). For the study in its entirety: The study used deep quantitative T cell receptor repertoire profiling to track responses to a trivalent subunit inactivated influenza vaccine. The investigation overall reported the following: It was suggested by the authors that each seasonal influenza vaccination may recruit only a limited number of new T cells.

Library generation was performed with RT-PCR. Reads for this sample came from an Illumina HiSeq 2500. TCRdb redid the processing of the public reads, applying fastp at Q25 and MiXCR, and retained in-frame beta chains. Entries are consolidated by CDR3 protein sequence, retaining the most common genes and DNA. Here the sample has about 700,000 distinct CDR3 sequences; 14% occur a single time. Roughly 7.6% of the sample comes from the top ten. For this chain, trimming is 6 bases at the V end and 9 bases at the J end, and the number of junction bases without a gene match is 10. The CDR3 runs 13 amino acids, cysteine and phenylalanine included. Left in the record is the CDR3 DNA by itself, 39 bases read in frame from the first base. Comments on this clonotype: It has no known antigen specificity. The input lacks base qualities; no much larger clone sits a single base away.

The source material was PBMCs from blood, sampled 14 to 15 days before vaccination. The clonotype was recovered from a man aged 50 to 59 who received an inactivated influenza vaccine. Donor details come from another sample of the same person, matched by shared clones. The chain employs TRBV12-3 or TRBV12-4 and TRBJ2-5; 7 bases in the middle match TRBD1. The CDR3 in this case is CASRSDRPGAQYF. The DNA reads TGTGCCAGCAGATCGGACAGGCCAGGGGCCCAGTACTTC.